Listed here is a single T cell receptor beta chain. Antigen: not known. The record originates from a study of shared clonotypes between healthy human individuals. Study-wide background: Each donor's CD4 naive and CD4 memory cells filled three plates apiece, CD8 naive two, and CD8 memory one.

Roughly 210 ng DNA, approximately 30,000 T cell genomes, went into each sorted-subset replicate PCR. Original processing methods: From ImmunoSEQ came sequences covering only the junction and carrying no quality scores, so filtering differed. Libraries were prepared by immunoSEQ multiplex PCR; TCRdb keeps only in-frame clonotypes and omits some of them. V, J and clone size derive from that table, while D and trimming were established from the DNA sequence. The table lists 110,000 or so clones, more than 65% of them singletons. Study-level findings and limits: In the sorted subsets, rarefaction showed sequencing was incomplete despite large depth.

Trimming at V came to 5 bases and at J to 2 bases, leaving 6 bases not matched to a gene. The CDR3 runs to 15 residues. Germline values: CDR1 SGHTA, CDR2 FQGTGA. This chain uses TRBV7-3 with TRBJ2-7, with 10 bases matching TRBD2. The sequenced sample was memory CD8+ T cells sorted from blood. The subset was: CD45RO+ cells pooled with CCR7-negative TemRA cells. This TCR was recovered from a woman between 25 and 40 years old in good health. For the CDR3, the DNA is TGTGCCAGCAGCATAGGACTAGCGGAAACCTACGAGCAGTACTTC. It specifies CASSIGLAETYEQYF.